These 15 T cell receptor beta chains originate from one sample sequenced in a study of human T cells and chemical hapten exposure. Described time point: patch test 3, about 24 weeks after DPC sensitization. Described treatment: therapeutic diphenylcyclopropenone sensitization with weekly scalp DPC. TCRdb re-derived calls from the RACE reads in MiXCR, one entry per CDR3 protein. The table records about 160,000 distinct CDR3 sequences, roughly 26% of them present only once. The sample here was whole blood, taken in connection with sensitization to the hapten diphenylcyclopropenone (DPC). The origin of the receptors is a woman under 30 with alopecia areata. Some clones in this sample may be carry-over from other donors' samples.

Many counts were recorded for this clonotype. The gene calls are TRBV5-1 and TRBJ2-1; the D gene is possibly TRBD2 (5 bases). This CDR3 has 11 residues. V lost 1 base, J lost 10 bases, and 6 bases lay in between. Germline loops: CDR1 SGHRS, CDR2 YFSETQ. The CDR3 sequence is CASSLSSEQFF. The CDR3 DNA reads as TGCGCCAGCAGCTTGTCTAGCGAGCAGTTCTTC.

The chain recombines TRBV11-2 with TRBJ2-3; D remains unclear. The CDR3 is 15 amino acids. Trimming cost V 6 bases and J 3 bases, with 16 bases left between them. The germline V gene has CDR1 SGHAT and CDR2 FQNNGV. In nucleotides, the CDR3 is TGTGCCAGCAGACCAGTCGTTAGCTTGACAGATACGCAGTATTTT. It is translated as CASRPVVSLTDTQYF.

At least ten counts were recorded for this clonotype. This chain uses TRBV7-2 with TRBJ1-4; 8 nucleotides match TRBD1. The CDR3 extends over 15 amino acids. Germline V gene sequence: CDR1 SGHTA, CDR2 FQGNSA. Trimming took 1 base from V and 8 from J; bases not matched to a gene: 6. DNA of the CDR3: TGTGCCAGCAGCTTAGAAGGACAGGGTTGGGAAAAACTGTTTTTT. This encodes CASSLEGQGWEKLFF.

The rearrangement uses TRBV12-3 or TRBV12-4 and TRBJ2-7; either TRBD1 or TRBD2 may fit D (5 bases each). V lost 8 bases and J 0 bases, leaving 11 bases between the germline ends. This CDR3 spans 13 amino acids. CDR3 residues: CASRGGASYEQYF. DNA for the CDR3: TGTGCCAGCCGGGGCGGAGCCTCCTACGAGCAGTACTTC.

This sequence joins TRBV5-5 and TRBJ1-3; D is unclear. The CDR3 spans 14 residues. V was pared by 4 bases and J by 1 base, with 9 bases between. Germline-derived CDR1 and CDR2 are SGHKS and YYEKEE (reference sequence). The CDR3 region has the DNA TGTGCCAGCAGCCTTATGAGTTCTGGAAACACCATATATTTT. Protein: CASSLMSSGNTIYF. Filled out from reference TRBV5-5 and TRBJ1-3, the complete variable domain reads DAGVTQSPTHLIKTRGQQVTLRCSPISGHKSVSWYQQVLGQGPQFIFQYYEKEERGRGNFPDRFSARQFPNYSSELNVNALLLGDSALYLCASSLMSSGNTIYFGEGSWLTVV.

The genes are TRBV9 and TRBJ2-3; 10 bases are a match to TRBD2. The CDR3 loop spans 15 amino acids. V lost 3 bases to trimming and J lost 5 bases; unmatched junction nucleotides: 6. CDR1 is SGDLS, CDR2 YYNGEE, per germline. CDR3 DNA: TGTGCCAGCAGCGAGGAGCGGGGGGGCAGAGATACGCAGTATTTT. It yields the protein CASSEERGGRDTQYF.

This clonotype was detected ten times or more. This chain joins TRBV5-1 and TRBJ2-7; no clear D. Germline V gene data show CDR1 as SGHRS and CDR2 as YFSETQ. The CDR3 totals 14 residues. The V and J ends lost 0 bases and 0 bases respectively, with 7 bases between them. DNA for the CDR3: TGCGCCAGCAGCTTGGATCAGGACTCCTACGAGCAGTACTTC. Amino acids: CASSLDQDSYEQYF.

This chain connects TRBV7-9 to TRBJ2-4, with no clear D. The V gene lost 5 bases and the J gene lost 7 bases, with 9 bases spanning the gap. This CDR3 is built from 12 residues. CDR1 and CDR2 (germline): SEHNR, FQNEAQ (reference sequence). CDR3 bases: TGTGCCAGCAGCAAAGACGGCAACATTCAGTACTTC. It yields the protein CASSKDGNIQYF.

The rearrangement uses TRBV4-1 and TRBJ2-2; TRBD2 agrees at 12 bases. J was trimmed by 4 bases and V by 1 base; bases with no gene match: 4. The germline CDR1 and CDR2 sequences are MGHRA and YSYEKL. This CDR3 is 17 amino acids long. The CDR3 reads CASSQASGGASTGELFF. CDR3 coding DNA: TGCGCCAGCAGCCAAGCTAGCGGGGGGGCAAGCACCGGGGAGCTGTTTTTT.

J is TRBJ2-7 and V is TRBV30; 7 bases are a match to TRBD2. Germline V gives CDR1 GTSNPN, CDR2 SVGIG (reference sequence). The CDR3 extends over 14 amino acids. With 0 bases clipped from V and 2 bases from J, the junction kept 4 bases outside the gene matches. The DNA for the CDR3 is TGTGCCTGGAGTGTGTCGGGAGGCACCTACGAGCAGTACTTC. Its protein product is CAWSVSGGTYEQYF. The full variable domain, with the rest looked up from reference TRBV30 and TRBJ2-7, is SQTIHQWPATLVQPVGSPLSLECTVEGTSNPNLYWYRQAAGRGLQLLFYSVGIGQISSEVPQNLSASRPQDRQFILSSKKLLLSDSGFYLCAWSVSGGTYEQYFGPGTRLTVT.

The V call is TRBV29-1, the J call TRBJ2-1, with TRBD2 identical over 16 bases. With 5 bases clipped from V and 0 bases from J, the junction kept 4 bases outside the gene matches. Germline values: CDR1 SQVTM, CDR2 ANQGSEA. The CDR3 covers 17 residues. The CDR3 DNA is TGCAGCGTTACGGGACTAGCGGGAGGGAGCTCCTACAATGAGCAGTTCTTC. It translates to CSVTGLAGGSSYNEQFF.

This CDR3 reads CASSRQNGYEQYF. The CDR3 DNA reads as TGTGCCAGCAGCCGACAGAACGGCTACGAGCAGTACTTC. This sequence joins TRBV7-2 and TRBJ2-7; tentative D call: TRBD1 (5 bases). The CDR3 is made up of 13 amino acids. From germline, CDR1 is SGHTA and CDR2 FQGNSA. V lost 5 bases, J lost 3 bases, and 11 bases lay in between.

V gene TRBV6-5 combines with J gene TRBJ2-7; D is uncertain. CDR1 and CDR2 from the germline V gene are MNHEY and SVGAGI. Trimming shortened V by 2 bases and J by 7 bases, and 12 bases separated the two germline ends. CDR3 length: 13 residues. DNA of the CDR3: TGTGCCAGCAGTTACGAGGCTTCCCTTGAGCAGTACTTC. Residues: CASSYEASLEQYF.

The sample holds a few counts of this clonotype. The CDR3 reads CASSQGTGGASRDEQFF. CDR3 nucleotide sequence: TGTGCCAGCAGCCAAGGGACAGGGGGCGCATCCCGGGATGAGCAGTTCTTC. The V gene is TRBV3-1, the J gene TRBJ2-1; 11 nucleotides agree with TRBD1. The germline gives CDR1 LGHDT, CDR2 YNNKEL (reference sequence). The CDR3 has 17 residues. The ends lost 1 base at V and 8 bases at J; junction bases unmatched: 10.

As regards this clonotype: One end of the junction fails to match germline, which may point to a read error. The rearrangement joins TRBV10-2 to TRBJ2-2, with D perhaps matching TRBD2 (5 bases). This CDR3 is 11 amino acids long. CDR1 is WSHSY and CDR2 is SAAADI in the germline V gene. DNA of the CDR3: TGCGCCAGCAGTGAGACCGGGAAGCTGTTTTTT. Its translation: CASSETGKLFF.